The clone carrying this T cell receptor (beta chain) came up a few times. The data stem from a study of T-cell memory formation after mild COVID-19. TCRdb fed the 5' RACE reads into MiXCR, producing one record per CDR3 protein. This repertoire shows around 180,000 distinct CDR3 sequences, approximately 16% found once; its top ten account for about 1.9%. CDR3 length: 16 residues. Between the trimmed V and J ends, which lost 4 bases and 9 bases, there was a span of 21 bases. Per the germline V gene, CDR1 is KGHDR and CDR2 is SFDVKD. This clonotype was obtained from an adult woman who had mild COVID-19 (a few samples of this study predate the infection). Cell type and time point are not known. The rearrangement uses TRBV24-1 and TRBJ2-4; D not certain. The sequenced sample was PBMCs or a T cell subset sorted from them (not recorded which). The CDR3 region has the DNA TGTGCCACCAGTGACATAGACCCTCTGGCGAGTAGCATTCAGTACTTC. As protein: CATSDIDPLASSIQYF.